The 18 T cell receptor beta chains below were found in one sample sequenced in a study of control samples from healthy donors and cancer patients. Some clones are missing from TCRdb's copy, which holds only in-frame ones; the method was immunoSEQ multiplex PCR. The table includes 70,000 to 75,000 clones, 85% to 95% detected once. What was sequenced was blood. The receptors derive from a young woman in good health.

The V and J genes are TRBV6-5 and TRBJ1-2, with 7 bases aligning to TRBD1. The CDR3 consists of 15 residues. Germline CDR1 is MNHEY and CDR2 is SVGAGI. V lost 5 bases to trimming and J lost 2 bases; unmatched junction nucleotides: 8. The CDR3 region has the DNA TGTGCCAGCAGTCTACAGGGGAGGGCGAACTATGGCTACACCTTC. Translated: CASSLQGRANYGYTF.

The rearrangement joins TRBV4-1 to TRBJ2-1, with TRBD1 matching over 7 bases. Germline values: CDR1 MGHRA, CDR2 YSYEKL. J gave up 0 bases and V 6 bases, and 5 bases lay outside the gene matches. CDR3 length: 15 residues. The CDR3 region has the DNA TGCGCCAGCAGAGGGGGCCCTAGCTCCTACAATGAGCAGTTCTTC. As protein: CASRGGPSSYNEQFF.

The chain has TRBV24-1 and TRBJ1-5; D is unresolved. CDR3 length: 15 residues. Trimming cost V 4 bases and J 6 bases, with 15 bases left between them. Germline CDR1 KGHDR, CDR2 SFDVKD. CDR3 coding DNA: TGTGCCACCAGTGAGGAGGGAGTTGGAGCTCAGCCCCAGCATTTT. Translation gives CATSEEGVGAQPQHF.

A single count supports this clone. J is TRBJ1-5 and V is TRBV12-3 or TRBV12-4, with 8 bases matching TRBD1. V lost 5 bases and J lost 6; bases outside the gene matches: 0. The CDR3 contains 12 residues. The CDR3 region is CASSDRGQPQHF. For the CDR3, the DNA is TGTGCCAGCAGTGACAGGGGTCAGCCCCAGCATTTT.

The chain links TRBV18 to TRBJ1-5, with D maybe TRBD1 (5 bases). V was clipped by 4 bases and J by 9 bases, with 16 bases between them. Germline CDR1 is KGHSH and CDR2 is LQKENI. This CDR3 is built from 14 residues. CDR3 in amino acids: CASSRGGISLPQHF. The CDR3 DNA reads as TGTGCCAGCTCACGTGGGGGTATTAGTTTGCCCCAGCATTTT.

This clone was detected once. The chain uses TRBV29-1 and TRBJ1-1; D gene uncertain. CDR3 length: 12 amino acids. V gave up 7 bases and J gave up 4 bases, with 13 bases separating them. Per germline, CDR1 SQVTM and CDR2 ANQGSEA. The CDR3 protein is CSAGWEGTEAFF. The CDR3 DNA sequence: TGCAGCGCTGGGTGGGAGGGCACTGAAGCTTTCTTT.

V and J are TRBV10-3 and TRBJ1-1; unclear D gene. Trimming stripped 0 bases from V and 0 bases from J, with 8 bases between. In germline, CDR1 is ENHRY, CDR2 SYGVKD. The CDR3 has 15 residues. The CDR3 nucleotides are TGTGCCATCAGTGAGTCGGCCGATCTGAACACTGAAGCTTTCTTT. It translates to CAISESADLNTEAFF.

This chain joins TRBV7-2 and TRBJ1-2; tentatively, D is TRBD1 (5 bases). CDR3 length: 13 residues. V lost 5 bases, J lost 3 bases, and 10 bases lay in between. Germline values: CDR1 SGHTA, CDR2 FQGNSA. CDR3 amino acids: CASSQGRDYGYTF. CDR3 nucleotides: TGTGCCAGCAGCCAGGGACGGGACTATGGCTACACCTTC.

The chain employs TRBV6-5 and TRBJ2-7, with a possible D match to TRBD2 (5 bases). From germline, CDR1 is MNHEY and CDR2 SVGAGI. The germline V and J ends were trimmed by 5 bases and 3 bases, with 11 bases remaining between them. This CDR3 spans 13 amino acids. DNA for the CDR3: TGTGCCAGCAGTCACCGGGAAGGCTACGAGCAGTACTTC. Translation gives CASSHREGYEQYF.

The rearrangement links TRBV6-6 to TRBJ1-5, with no clear D. The V end lost 6 bases, the J end lost 7 bases, and 10 bases lay between the germline ends. Germline V gene lookup returns CDR1 MNHNY and CDR2 SVGAGI (reference sequence). The CDR3 extends over 12 amino acids. DNA of the CDR3: TGTGCCAGCAGCGACGCGTTACAGCCCCAGCATTTT. This encodes CASSDALQPQHF.

V usage is TRBV15 and J usage is TRBJ2-2; D gene ambiguous. The CDR3 is made up of 14 amino acids. Trimming removed 6 bases at V and 3 bases at J, with 11 bases between. CDR1 is LNHNV and CDR2 is YYDKDF in the germline V gene (reference sequence). Here the CDR3 DNA reads TGTGCCACCAGGGTCGATGGGTACACCGGGGAGCTGTTTTTT. The encoded protein is CATRVDGYTGELFF.

This clone was seen once. At one end the junction does not follow the germline gene, possibly because of a read error. This chain links TRBV7-7 with TRBJ2-5; tentatively, D is TRBD1 (6 bases). Germline V lookup: CDR1 SSHAT, CDR2 FNYEAQ (reference sequence). The CDR3 spans 12 residues. CDR3 DNA sequence: TGTGCTAGCAGGGACACGGGGGAGACCCAGTACTTC. Encoded protein: CASRDTGETQYF.

The chain recombines TRBV7-9 with TRBJ2-3, with D possibly TRBD2 on 7 matching bases. Germline V gene sequence: CDR1 SEHNR, CDR2 FQNEAQ (reference sequence). The CDR3 is 17 amino acids. V was cut by 2 bases and J by 2 bases, with 17 bases left in between. In DNA, the CDR3 is TGTGCCAGCAGCTTATACATGGCGGGGGCTTACACAGATACGCAGTATTTT. This gives the protein CASSLYMAGAYTDTQYF.

CDR3 nucleotides: TGTGCCTGGAGTGCTGGGGTTGGTACTGAAGCTTTCTTT. Translation gives CAWSAGVGTEAFF. V and J are TRBV30 and TRBJ1-1; D is undetermined. V gave up 1 base and J gave up 5 bases, with 11 bases separating them. Germline CDR1 reads GTSNPN; CDR2 reads SVGIG (reference sequence). This CDR3 spans 13 amino acids.

V and J are TRBV7-6 and TRBJ1-5; maybe TRBD1 (5 bases). The germline V gene encodes CDR1 SGHVS and CDR2 FNYEAQ. This CDR3 is built from 15 residues. Trimming left V 1 base short and J 3 bases short, with 10 bases between. The CDR3 DNA sequence: TGTGCCAGCAGCTTAGTGGCGGGGGTCAATCAGCCCCAGCATTTT. Translating it yields CASSLVAGVNQPQHF. The complete variable domain, with remaining parts taken from reference TRBV7-6 and TRBJ1-5, reads GAGVSQSPRYKVTKRGQDVALRCDPISGHVSLYWYRQALGQGPEFLTYFNYEAQQDKSGLPNDRFSAERPEGSISTLTIQRTEQRDSAMYRCASSLVAGVNQPQHFGDGTRLSIL.

CDR3 sequence reads: CASSQKGQGTGNTIYF. The CDR3, as DNA: TGTGCCAGCAGCCAAAAGGGACAGGGCACTGGAAACACCATATATTTT. This chain connects TRBV3-1 (or the pseudogene TRBV3-2) to TRBJ1-3; 9 nucleotides align to TRBD1. The CDR3 has 16 amino acids. Germline CDR1 is LGHDT and CDR2 is YNNKEL (reference sequence). J lost 2 bases, V lost 2 bases, and 4 bases had no gene match.

The chain uses TRBV2 and TRBJ1-5; the match to TRBD1 covers 9 bases. There are 15 residues in the CDR3. J was trimmed by 4 bases and V by 10 bases; bases with no gene match: 11. The germline V gene has CDR1 SNHLY and CDR2 FYNNEI. For the CDR3, the DNA is TGTGCCATGGGCGGGGGGACAGGGAGTAATCAGCCCCAGCATTTT. As protein: CAMGGGTGSNQPQHF.

The chain recombines TRBV12-3 or TRBV12-4 with TRBJ1-4, with D maybe TRBD1 (5 bases). V was pared by 6 bases and J by 8 bases, with 13 bases between. CDR3 length: 13 amino acids. This CDR3 reads CASRGPGREKLFF. In DNA, the CDR3 is TGTGCCAGCAGGGGACCCGGTCGGGAAAAACTGTTTTTT.